This T cell receptor beta chain originates from a study of a mutant IDH1 vaccine in newly diagnosed glioma. Generated by immunoSEQ multiplex PCR, the TCRdb table keeps only in-frame clones and is missing some. The data hold some 87,000 clones, with over 75% observed a single time. As for time point: baseline, week 1 (first vaccination visit). As for treatment: pre-vaccination baseline after standard-of-care therapy. V was trimmed by 5 bases and J by 4 bases, leaving 6 bases between them. The germline V gene has CDR1 SEHNR and CDR2 FQNEAQ (reference sequence). The CDR3 is made up of 11 amino acids. This sequence originates from a man aged 40-49 years with glioma. The sequences come from PBMCs, collected from a glioma patient treated with radiotherapy, temozolomide or both. This sequence joins TRBV7-9 and TRBJ2-7; unclear D gene. CDR3 sequence (DNA): TGTGCCAGCAGCGCCGCTTACGAGCAGTACTTC. It is translated as CASSAAYEQYF. The full variable domain, rest sourced from reference TRBV7-9 and TRBJ2-7, is DTGVSQNPRHKITKRGQNVTFRCDPISEHNRLYWYRQTLGQGPEFLTYFQNEAQLEKSRLLSDRFSAERPKGSFSTLEIQRTEQGDSAMYLCASSAAYEQYFGPGTRLTVT.